This T cell receptor (beta chain) was found in a study of cytomegalovirus exposure and HLA in healthy donors. Study-wide results and caveats: TCR beta V- and J-gene trimming was later associated with a missense DCLRE1C variant. Specificity of a few CMV-associated chains for CMV antigens was verified in vitro. HLA alleles showed associations with some 17,000 TCR beta sequences in a later analysis, at a 0.05 false discovery rate.

The PCR contained 60 Vbeta and 13 Jbeta primers. Per the original methods: Later reanalysis found 60 million to 90 million unique TCR beta chains, about 11 million of them shared. Some clones are missing from TCRdb's copy, which holds only in-frame ones; the method was immunoSEQ multiplex PCR. That table is the source of V, J and clone size, and D and trimming were worked out from the DNA. The data contain some 200,000 clones, around 79% of them seen just once; the ten biggest clones take up approximately 1.5%. In germline, CDR1 is MNHNY, CDR2 SVGAGI (reference sequence). Trimming shortened V by 0 bases and J by 0 bases, and 6 bases separated the two germline ends. This CDR3 has 14 residues. As to this clone: Antigen: not known.

The specimen sequenced was PBMCs. The J gene is TRBJ2-7, the V gene TRBV6-6; D possibly corresponds to TRBD2 (5 bases). The TCR originated in a girl between 10 and 17 years old in good health and CMV-seropositive. CDR3: CASSYSGSSYEQYF. As DNA, the CDR3 is TGTGCCAGCAGTTACTCGGGGAGCTCCTACGAGCAGTACTTC.